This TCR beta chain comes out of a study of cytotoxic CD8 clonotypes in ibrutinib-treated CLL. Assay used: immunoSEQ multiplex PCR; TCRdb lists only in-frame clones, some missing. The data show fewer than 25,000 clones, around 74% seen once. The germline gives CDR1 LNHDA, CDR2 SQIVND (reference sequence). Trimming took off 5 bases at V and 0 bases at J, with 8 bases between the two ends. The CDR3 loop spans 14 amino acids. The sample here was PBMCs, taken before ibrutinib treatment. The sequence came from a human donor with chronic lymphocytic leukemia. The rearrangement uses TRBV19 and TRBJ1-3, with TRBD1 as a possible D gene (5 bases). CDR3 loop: CASSLTVSGNTIYF. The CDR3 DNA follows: TGTGCCAGTAGTCTGACAGTCTCTGGAAACACCATATATTTT.